The sequence of this T cell receptor beta chain was determined in a study of T cell responses to AZD1222 COVID-19 vaccine. Profiled with immunoSEQ multiplex PCR; TCRdb holds only in-frame clones, not every one. The data show some 150,000 clones, roughly 90% seen once. Germline lookup yields CDR1 ENHRY and CDR2 SYGVKD. The V gene lost 2 bases and the J gene lost 4 bases, with 11 bases spanning the gap. The CDR3 length is 14 residues. This specimen was peripheral blood, taken on day 0 of AZD1222 vaccination. The chain recombines TRBV10-3 with TRBJ1-2, with D hard to call. This TCR came from an adult in good health. CDR3 loop: CAISEPQRTYGYTF. The CDR3 nucleotides read TGTGCCATCAGTGAGCCGCAACGAACCTATGGCTACACCTTC.